These 12 T cell receptor beta chains came from one sample sequenced in a study of cytomegalovirus exposure and HLA in healthy donors. Researchers ran the PCR with 60 Vbeta and 13 Jbeta primers. TCRdb's table, derived via immunoSEQ multiplex PCR, lists solely in-frame clones and lacks some. Counted here are fewer than 80,000 clones, about 69% occurring once; the ten biggest clones make up roughly 5.3%. Sequencing was done on a sample of PBMCs. These TCRs come from a woman under 40 in good health and CMV-seronegative.

This rearrangement joins TRBV7-9 to TRBJ2-1; TRBD1 agrees at 7 bases. V lost 8 bases and J lost 3; bases outside the gene matches: 10. Germline lookup yields CDR1 SEHNR and CDR2 FQNEAQ (reference sequence). CDR3 size: 15 residues. CDR3 in DNA: TGTGCCAGCCCCGGCCGGCCAGGGGGCTACAATGAGCAGTTCTTC. This translates into CASPGRPGGYNEQFF.

Remarks on this clone: The junction differs from germline at one of its ends, possibly a read error. Additional DNA sequences in this sample encode the identical CDR3. V gene TRBV27 combines with J gene TRBJ2-7; 10 nucleotides match TRBD2. The CDR3 covers 16 residues. CDR1 MNHEY and CDR2 SMNVEV come from the germline V gene (reference sequence). CDR3 loop: CASSLAGTSAIYEQYF. The CDR3 nucleotides read TGCGCCAGCAGTTTGGCCGGGACTAGCGCAATCTACGAGCAGTACTTC.

The rearrangement joins TRBV7-6 to TRBJ1-1; TRBD1 aligns across 11 bases. Germline trimming cut 5 bases from V and 5 bases from J; bases unmatched to any gene: 13. Germline assignment: CDR1 SGHVS and CDR2 FNYEAQ. There are 17 residues in the CDR3. The CDR3 DNA reads as TGTGCCAGCAGCACCGAGGACAGGGGGCGGAGGGGAACTGAAGCTTTCTTT. It translates to CASSTEDRGRRGTEAFF.

The rearrangement links TRBV9 to TRBJ1-2, with 7 bases identical to TRBD1. V gave up 5 bases and J gave up 4 bases; unmatched junction bases: 11. This CDR3 has 15 residues. Germline V gene sequence: CDR1 SGDLS, CDR2 YYNGEE. The CDR3 sequence is CASRAPNRGGYGYTF. The CDR3 nucleotides are TGTGCCAGCAGAGCACCGAACAGGGGTGGCTATGGCTACACCTTC.

V is TRBV6-1 and J is TRBJ1-5; D is unresolved. Germline-derived CDR1 and CDR2 are MNHNS and SASEGT. The CDR3 consists of 13 residues. V lost 2 bases and J lost 3, with 5 bases in between. The CDR3 loop reads CASSEQNNQPQHF. CDR3 nucleotides: TGTGCCAGCAGTGAACAGAACAATCAGCCCCAGCATTTT.

The chain recombines TRBV19 with TRBJ2-3; 7 nucleotides align to TRBD2. V lost 5 bases, J lost 0 bases, and 5 bases stayed unmatched. The CDR3 covers 15 residues. Germline CDR1 is LNHDA and CDR2 is SQIVND (reference sequence). The CDR3 loop is CASSDGTTSTDTQYF. CDR3 nucleotides: TGTGCCAGTAGTGATGGGACTACAAGCACAGATACGCAGTATTTT.

V gene TRBV6-4 combines with J gene TRBJ1-2, with D perhaps TRBD1 (6 bases). Trimming cost V 6 bases and J 2 bases, with 13 bases left between them. The germline CDR1 and CDR2 sequences are MRHNA and SNTAGT. CDR3 length: 14 residues. CDR3 protein: CASRNTGTNYGYTF. In DNA form, the CDR3 reads TGTGCCAGCAGAAATACCGGGACAAACTATGGCTACACCTTC.

This clone was observed once. The chain carries TRBV29-1 and TRBJ1-2; TRBD1 agrees at 11 bases. The V gene end was trimmed by 7 bases and the J gene end by 8 bases; junction bases not matched to a gene: 3. This CDR3 is built from 11 residues. CDR1 SQVTM and CDR2 ANQGSEA come from the germline V gene. CDR3 DNA sequence: TGCAGCGCCGGGACAGGGGGAGGCTACACCTTC. Its protein is CSAGTGGGYTF.

The chain combines TRBV7-2 with TRBJ1-5, with TRBD1 identical over 9 bases. The CDR3 sequence is 16 residues long. Germline values: CDR1 SGHTA, CDR2 FQGNSA. V lost 3 bases and J lost 1; bases outside the gene matches: 4. The CDR3 nucleotides are TGTGCCAGCAGCTTGGGGGGACAGGGAAGCAATCAGCCCCAGCATTTT. The encoded protein is CASSLGGQGSNQPQHF.

The rearrangement joins TRBV19 to TRBJ1-3; no clear D gene. Looked up from germline, CDR1 is LNHDA and CDR2 is SQIVND (reference sequence). Trimming removed 0 bases at V and 0 bases at J, with 9 bases between. This CDR3 is built from 16 residues. For the CDR3, the DNA is TGTGCCAGTAGTATAGATCGGAGTGCCTCTGGAAACACCATATATTTT. This codes for CASSIDRSASGNTIYF.

This chain joins TRBV7-2 and TRBJ2-2, with D possibly matching TRBD2 (5 bases). CDR1 and CDR2 (germline): SGHTA, FQGNSA. The V and J ends lost 7 bases and 1 base respectively, with 10 bases between them. This CDR3 is built from 14 residues. The chain's CDR3 is CASTTDLNTGELFF. The CDR3 bases are TGTGCCAGCACCACGGACTTGAACACCGGGGAGCTGTTTTTT.

The V and J genes are TRBV6-1 and TRBJ1-6; 10 bases agree with TRBD1. Germline V lookup: CDR1 MNHNS, CDR2 SASEGT. The junction had 9 bases not matched to a gene; V was cut back by 4 bases and J by 9 bases. This CDR3 spans 16 amino acids. As DNA, the CDR3 is TGTGCCAGCAGTGTGACAGGGGGCGCCGAGGGTTCACCCCTCCACTTT. Its protein product is CASSVTGGAEGSPLHF.